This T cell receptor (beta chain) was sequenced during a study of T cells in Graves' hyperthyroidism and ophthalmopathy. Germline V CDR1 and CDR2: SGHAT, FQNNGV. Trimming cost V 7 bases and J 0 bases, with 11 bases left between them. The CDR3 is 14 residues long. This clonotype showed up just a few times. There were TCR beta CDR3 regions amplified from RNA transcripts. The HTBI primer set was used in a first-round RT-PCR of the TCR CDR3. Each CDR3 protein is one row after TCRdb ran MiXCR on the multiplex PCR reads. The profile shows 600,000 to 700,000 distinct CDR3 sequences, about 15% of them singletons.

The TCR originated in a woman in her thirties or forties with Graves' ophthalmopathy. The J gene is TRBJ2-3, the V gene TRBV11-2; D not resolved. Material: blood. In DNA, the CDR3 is TGTGCCAGCACCCCAGGTCCTAGCACAGATACGCAGTATTTT. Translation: CASTPGPSTDTQYF.